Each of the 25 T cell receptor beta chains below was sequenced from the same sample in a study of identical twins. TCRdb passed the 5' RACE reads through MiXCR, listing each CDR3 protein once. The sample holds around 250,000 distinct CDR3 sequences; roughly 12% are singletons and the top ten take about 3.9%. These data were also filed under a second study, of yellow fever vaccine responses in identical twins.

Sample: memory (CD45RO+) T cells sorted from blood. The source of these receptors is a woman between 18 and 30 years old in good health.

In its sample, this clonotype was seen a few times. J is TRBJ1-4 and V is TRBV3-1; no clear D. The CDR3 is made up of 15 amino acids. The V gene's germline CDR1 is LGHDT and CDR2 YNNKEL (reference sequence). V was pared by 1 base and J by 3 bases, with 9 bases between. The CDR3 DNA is TGTGCCAGCAGCCAAGGAGTTACATCTAATGAAAAACTGTTTTTT. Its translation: CASSQGVTSNEKLFF.

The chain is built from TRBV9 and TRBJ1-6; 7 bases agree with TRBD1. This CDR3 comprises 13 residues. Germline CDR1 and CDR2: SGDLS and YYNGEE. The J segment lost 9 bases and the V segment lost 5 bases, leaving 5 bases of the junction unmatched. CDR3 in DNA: TGTGCCAGCAGTGGCAGGGGGGCTTCACCCCTCCACTTT. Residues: CASSGRGASPLHF.

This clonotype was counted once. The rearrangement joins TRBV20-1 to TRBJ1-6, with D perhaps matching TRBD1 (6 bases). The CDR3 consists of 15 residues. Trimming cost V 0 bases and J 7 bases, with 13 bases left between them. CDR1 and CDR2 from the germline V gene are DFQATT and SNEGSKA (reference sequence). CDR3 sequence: CSAREGGTENSPLHF. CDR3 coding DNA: TGCAGTGCTAGAGAAGGGGGGACGGAAAATTCACCCCTCCACTTT.

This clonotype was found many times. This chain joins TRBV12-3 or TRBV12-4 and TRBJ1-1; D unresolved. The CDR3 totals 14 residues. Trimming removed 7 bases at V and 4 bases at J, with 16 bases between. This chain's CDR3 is CASTFGPGGTEAFF. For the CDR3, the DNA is TGTGCCAGCACCTTCGGACCAGGAGGCACTGAAGCTTTCTTT.

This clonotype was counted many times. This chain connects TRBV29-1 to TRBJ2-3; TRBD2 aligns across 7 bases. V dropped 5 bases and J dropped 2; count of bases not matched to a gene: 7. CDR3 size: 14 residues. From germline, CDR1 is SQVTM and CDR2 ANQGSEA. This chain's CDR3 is CSVRASGLTDTQYF. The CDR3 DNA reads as TGCAGCGTTAGGGCTAGCGGCCTCACAGATACGCAGTATTTT.

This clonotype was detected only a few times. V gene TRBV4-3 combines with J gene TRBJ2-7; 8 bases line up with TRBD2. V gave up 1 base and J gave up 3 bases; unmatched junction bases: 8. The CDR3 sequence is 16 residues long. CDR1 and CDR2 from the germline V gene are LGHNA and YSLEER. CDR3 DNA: TGCGCCAGCAGCCAAGGGATGGACGGGAGGGTCTACGAGCAGTACTTC. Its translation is CASSQGMDGRVYEQYF.

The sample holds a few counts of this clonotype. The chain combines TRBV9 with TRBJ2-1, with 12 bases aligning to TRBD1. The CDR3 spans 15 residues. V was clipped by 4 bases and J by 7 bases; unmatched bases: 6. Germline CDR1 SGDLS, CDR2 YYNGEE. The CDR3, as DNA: TGTGCCAGCAGCTGGGGACAGGGGGCTTGGAATGAGCAGTTCTTC. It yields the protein CASSWGQGAWNEQFF.

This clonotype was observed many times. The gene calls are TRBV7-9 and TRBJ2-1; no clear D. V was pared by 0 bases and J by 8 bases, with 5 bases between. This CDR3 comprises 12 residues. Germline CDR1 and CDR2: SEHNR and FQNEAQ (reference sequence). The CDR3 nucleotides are TGTGCCAGCAGCTTAGCTCTGGATGAGCAGTTCTTC. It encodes CASSLALDEQFF.

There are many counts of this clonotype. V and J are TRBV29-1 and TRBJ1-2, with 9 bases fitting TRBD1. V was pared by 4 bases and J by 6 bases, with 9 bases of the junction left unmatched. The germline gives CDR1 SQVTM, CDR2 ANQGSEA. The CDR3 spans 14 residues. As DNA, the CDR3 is TGCAGCGTTGTACCGGCCGACAGGGGGAATGGCTACACCTTC. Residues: CSVVPADRGNGYTF.

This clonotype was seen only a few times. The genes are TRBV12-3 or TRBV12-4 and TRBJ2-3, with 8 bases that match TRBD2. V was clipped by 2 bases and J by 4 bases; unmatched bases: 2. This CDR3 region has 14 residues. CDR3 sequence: CASSLFGGADTQYF. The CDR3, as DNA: TGTGCCAGCAGTTTATTCGGGGGGGCAGATACGCAGTATTTT.

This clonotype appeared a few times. The CDR3 is CASSFRQSDTEAFF. DNA of the CDR3: TGTGCCAGCAGTTTTAGACAGTCCGACACTGAAGCTTTCTTT. V is TRBV12-3 or TRBV12-4 and J is TRBJ1-1; D possibly corresponds to TRBD1 (5 bases). The CDR3 extends over 14 amino acids. Trimming cost V 3 bases and J 3 bases, with 11 bases left between them.

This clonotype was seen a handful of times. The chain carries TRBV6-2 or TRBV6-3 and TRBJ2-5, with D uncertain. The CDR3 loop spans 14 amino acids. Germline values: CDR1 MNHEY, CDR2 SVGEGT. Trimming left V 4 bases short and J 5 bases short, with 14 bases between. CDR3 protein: CASSSRWNGETQYF. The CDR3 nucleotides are TGTGCCAGCAGTTCCCGCTGGAACGGGGAGACCCAGTACTTC.

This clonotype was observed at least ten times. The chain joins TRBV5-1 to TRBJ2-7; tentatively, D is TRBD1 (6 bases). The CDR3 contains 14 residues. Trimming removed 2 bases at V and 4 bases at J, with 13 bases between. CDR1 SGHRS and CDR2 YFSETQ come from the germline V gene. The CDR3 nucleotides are TGCGCCAGCAGCTTCCCAGGGGCTCAATACGAGCAGTACTTC. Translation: CASSFPGAQYEQYF.

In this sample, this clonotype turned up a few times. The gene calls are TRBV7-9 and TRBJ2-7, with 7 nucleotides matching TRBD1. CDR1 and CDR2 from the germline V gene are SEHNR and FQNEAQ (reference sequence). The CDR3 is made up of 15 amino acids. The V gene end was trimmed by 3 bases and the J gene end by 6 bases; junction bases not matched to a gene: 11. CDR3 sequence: CASSFQRTGVREQYF. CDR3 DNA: TGTGCCAGCAGCTTCCAAAGGACAGGAGTACGCGAGCAGTACTTC.

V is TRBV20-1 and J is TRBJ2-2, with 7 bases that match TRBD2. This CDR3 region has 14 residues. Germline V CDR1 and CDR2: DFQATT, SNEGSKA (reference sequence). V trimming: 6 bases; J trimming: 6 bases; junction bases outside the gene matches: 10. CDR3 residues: CSADSTSRAGELFF. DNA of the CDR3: TGCAGTGCCGACTCGACTAGCCGCGCCGGGGAGCTGTTTTTT.

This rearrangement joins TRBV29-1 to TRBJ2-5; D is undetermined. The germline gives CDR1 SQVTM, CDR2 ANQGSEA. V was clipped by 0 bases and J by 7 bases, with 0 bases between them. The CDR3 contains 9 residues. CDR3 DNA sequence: TGCAGCGTTGAAGAGACCCAGTACTTC. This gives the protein CSVEETQYF.

The CDR3 region is CASSDGVGQYF. The CDR3 nucleotides are TGTGCCAGCAGTGACGGTGTTGGGCAGTACTTC. The chain has TRBV6-2 or TRBV6-3 and TRBJ2-7, with unresolved D. Deletions cut 5 bases from V and 9 bases from J, with 11 bases between. CDR1 MNHEY and CDR2 SVGEGT come from the germline V gene. This CDR3 is 11 amino acids long.

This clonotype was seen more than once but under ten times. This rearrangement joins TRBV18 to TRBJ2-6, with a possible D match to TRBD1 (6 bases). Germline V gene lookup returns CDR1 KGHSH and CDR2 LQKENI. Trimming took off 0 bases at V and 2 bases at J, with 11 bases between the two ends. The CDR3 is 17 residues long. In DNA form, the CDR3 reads TGTGCCAGCTCACCACCGGGGGCCCTGGCTGGGGCCAACGTCCTGACTTTC. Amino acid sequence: CASSPPGALAGANVLTF.

The CDR3 protein is CASSRSRTGELFF. Here the CDR3 DNA reads TGTGCCAGCAGCCGGTCGCGCACCGGGGAGCTGTTTTTT. This chain joins TRBV7-2 and TRBJ2-2; D call uncertain. V was pared by 5 bases and J by 4 bases, with 8 bases between. CDR1 is SGHTA and CDR2 is FQGNSA in the germline V gene. The CDR3 is made up of 13 amino acids. Filled out from reference TRBV7-2 and TRBJ2-2, the complete variable domain reads GAGVSQSPSNKVTEKGKDVELRCDPISGHTALYWYRQSLGQGLEFLIYFQGNSAPDKSGLPSDRFSAERTGGSVSTLTIQRTQQEDSAVYLCASSRSRTGELFFGEGSRLTVL.

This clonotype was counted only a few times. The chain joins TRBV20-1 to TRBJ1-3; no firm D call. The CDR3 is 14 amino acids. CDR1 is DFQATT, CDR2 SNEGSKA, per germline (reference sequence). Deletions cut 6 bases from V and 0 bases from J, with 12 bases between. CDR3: CSAKHKSSGNTIYF. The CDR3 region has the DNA TGCAGTGCCAAGCACAAGAGCTCTGGAAACACCATATATTTT.

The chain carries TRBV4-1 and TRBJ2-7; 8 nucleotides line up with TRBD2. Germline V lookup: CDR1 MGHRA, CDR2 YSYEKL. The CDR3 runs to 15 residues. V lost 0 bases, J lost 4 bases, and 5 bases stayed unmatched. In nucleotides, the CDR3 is TGCGCCAGCAGCCAAGACAGCGGGAGTTTTTACGAGCAGTACTTC. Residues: CASSQDSGSFYEQYF.

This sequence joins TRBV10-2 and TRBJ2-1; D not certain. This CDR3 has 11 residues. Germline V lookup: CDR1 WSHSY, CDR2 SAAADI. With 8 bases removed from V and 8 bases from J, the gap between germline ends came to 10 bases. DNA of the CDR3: TGCGCCAGCCAGGCGTGGGATGAGCAGTTCTTC. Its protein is CASQAWDEQFF.

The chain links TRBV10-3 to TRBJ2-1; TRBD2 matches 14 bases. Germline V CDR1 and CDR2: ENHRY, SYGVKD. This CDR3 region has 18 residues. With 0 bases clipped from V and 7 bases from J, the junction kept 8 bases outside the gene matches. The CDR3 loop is CAISESTPTSGGGNEQFF. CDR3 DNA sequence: TGTGCCATCAGTGAGTCTACCCCGACTAGCGGGGGGGGAAATGAGCAGTTCTTC.

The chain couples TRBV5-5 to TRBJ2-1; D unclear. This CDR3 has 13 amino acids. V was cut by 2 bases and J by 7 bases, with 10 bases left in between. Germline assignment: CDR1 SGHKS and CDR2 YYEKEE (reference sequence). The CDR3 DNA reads TGTGCCAGCAGCTTTGAGCTCCTGAATGAGCAGTTCTTC. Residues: CASSFELLNEQFF.

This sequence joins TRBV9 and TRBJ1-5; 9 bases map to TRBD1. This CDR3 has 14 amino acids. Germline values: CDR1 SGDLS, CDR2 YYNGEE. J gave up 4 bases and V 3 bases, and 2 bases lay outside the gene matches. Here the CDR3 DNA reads TGTGCCAGCAGCGCCGGACAGGGGAATCAGCCCCAGCATTTT. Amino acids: CASSAGQGNQPQHF.